The 10 T cell receptor beta chains below come from one sample, sequenced in a study of neurological immune-mediated disorders. Time point described: technical triplicate 3. TCRdb re-called the 5' RACE reads through MiXCR, storing one row per CDR3 protein. The sample lists about 44,000 distinct CDR3 sequences, about 22% seen once, with approximately 4.2% in the top ten. Sequenced material: PBMCs. The receptors were sampled from a man in his sixties with HTLV-1-associated myelopathy (HAM/TSP).

This clonotype was seen repeatedly, ten times or more. CDR3 coding DNA: TGTGCCAGCAGTTTCTTCTCGACAGGGGATCGGGGCGAGCAGTACTTC. It encodes CASSFFSTGDRGEQYF. V and J are TRBV12-3 or TRBV12-4 and TRBJ2-7, with 8 bases identical to TRBD1. The CDR3 length is 16 residues. J lost 6 bases, V lost 3 bases, and 13 bases had no gene match.

This clonotype was counted many times. This chain joins TRBV4-1 and TRBJ2-2, with D perhaps matching TRBD1 (6 bases). This CDR3 contains 15 residues. V lost 1 base and J lost 7, with 13 bases in between. Germline lookup yields CDR1 MGHRA and CDR2 YSYEKL. The CDR3 coding sequence is TGCGCCAGCAGCCAAGGCGTGGGGGCCGGCGGGGAGCTGTTTTTT. Translating gives CASSQGVGAGGELFF.

This clonotype was counted at least ten times. The chain has TRBV29-1 and TRBJ1-1; D not certain. Germline V gene data show CDR1 as SQVTM and CDR2 as ANQGSEA. The germline V and J ends were trimmed by 4 bases and 7 bases, with 13 bases remaining between them. This CDR3 is 12 amino acids long. CDR3: CSVAVTANEAFF. CDR3 DNA sequence: TGCAGCGTTGCCGTTACAGCAAATGAAGCTTTCTTT.

Notes on this clonotype: A read error may account for a junction end that differs from germline. This chain joins TRBV5-1 and TRBJ2-2; 7 bases align to TRBD2. CDR3 length: 17 amino acids. In germline, CDR1 is SGHRS, CDR2 YFSETQ. The CDR3: CASNLDAGALYHGELFF. Here the CDR3 DNA reads TGCGCCAGCAACTTGGACGCGGGAGCCCTGTACCACGGGGAGCTGTTTTTT.

The sample holds one count of this clonotype. This chain connects TRBV4-1 to TRBJ2-7; TRBD1 matches at 7 bases. Germline lookup yields CDR1 MGHRA and CDR2 YSYEKL. Trimming removed 6 bases from V and 3 bases from J; junction bases left unmatched: 17. The length of the CDR3 is 17 residues. CDR3 sequence: CASRKDSEGGDLYEQYF. DNA of the CDR3: TGCGCCAGCAGAAAAGATTCGGAAGGGGGCGATCTCTACGAGCAGTACTTC.

This clonotype has ten or more counts. CDR3 sequence: CASSKLAGAADTQYF. For the CDR3, the DNA is TGTGCCAGCAGTAAACTAGCGGGAGCTGCAGATACGCAGTATTTT. This sequence joins TRBV2 and TRBJ2-3, with 11 bases identical to TRBD2. The germline CDR1 and CDR2 sequences are SNHLY and FYNNEI. The ends lost 5 bases at V and 4 bases at J; junction bases unmatched: 5. This CDR3 has 15 residues.

This clonotype was counted ten times or more. The rearrangement uses TRBV7-3 and TRBJ2-6; 7 bases line up with TRBD1. The CDR3 runs 17 residues. With V trimmed by 5 bases and J by 2 bases, 9 bases remained unmatched. Germline loops: CDR1 SGHTA, CDR2 FQGTGA. The CDR3, as DNA: TGTGCCAGCAGCCAATTTGGGACAGTGGCTGGGGCCAACGTCCTGACTTTC. It yields the protein CASSQFGTVAGANVLTF.

This clonotype has ten or more counts. V and J are TRBV15 and TRBJ2-4; TRBD2 aligns across 7 bases. The CDR3 runs to 16 residues. Per the germline V gene, CDR1 is LNHNV and CDR2 is YYDKDF (reference sequence). V lost 3 bases and J lost 7; bases outside the gene matches: 12. The CDR3 here is CATSSHRSGTTNIQYF. CDR3 sequence (DNA): TGTGCCACCAGCAGCCATCGATCCGGGACTACCAACATTCAGTACTTC.

This clonotype has ten or more counts. CDR3 nucleotides: TGTGCCATCAGTGACTGGATAGCGGAGCGGAGCGCCTACGAGCAGTACTTC. This codes for CAISDWIAERSAYEQYF. The chain joins TRBV10-3 to TRBJ2-7; possible D gene TRBD2, 6 bases. In germline, CDR1 is ENHRY, CDR2 SYGVKD. Trimming took off 3 bases at V and 2 bases at J, with 20 bases between the two ends. The CDR3 spans 17 residues.

As for this clonotype: The germline gene is not matched at one end of the junction; a read error may be the cause. This chain joins TRBV2 and TRBJ1-2, with D hard to call. Germline values: CDR1 SNHLY, CDR2 FYNNEI. The CDR3 runs to 11 residues. CDR3 nucleotide sequence: TGTGCCCTACGGGTTGGCTATGGCTACAACTTC. Translating it yields CALRVGYGYNF.